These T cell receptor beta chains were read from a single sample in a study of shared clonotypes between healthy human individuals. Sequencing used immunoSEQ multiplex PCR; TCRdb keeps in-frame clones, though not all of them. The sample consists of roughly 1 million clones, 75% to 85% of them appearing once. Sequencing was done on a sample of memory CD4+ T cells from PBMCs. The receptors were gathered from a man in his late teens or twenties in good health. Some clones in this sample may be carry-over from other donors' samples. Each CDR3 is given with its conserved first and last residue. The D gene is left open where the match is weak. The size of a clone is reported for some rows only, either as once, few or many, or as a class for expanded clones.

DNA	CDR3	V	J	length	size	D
TGTGCCAGCAGGGACAGCCGGAACACTGAAGCTTTCTTT	CASRDSRNTEAFF	TRBV28	TRBJ1-1	13	few	.
TGCGCCAGCAGCTTGAGGCAGGGGGCGGGCGAGCAGTACTTC	CASSLRQGAGEQYF	TRBV5-1	TRBJ2-7	14	.	TRBD1
TGTGCCACCAGCCGCTCCCCTGCGGGAGGATACTACGAGCAGTACTTC	CATSRSPAGGYYEQYF	TRBV15	TRBJ2-7	16	once	TRBD2
TGTGCCAGCAGTTTAGGAGTTTACAATGAGCAGTTCTTC	CASSLGVYNEQFF	TRBV27	TRBJ2-1	13	.	.
TGCGCCAGCAGCTTGGGGCAGATCCAAGAGACCCAGTACTTC	CASSLGQIQETQYF	TRBV5-1	TRBJ2-5	14	.	.
TGCGCCAGCAGCTTGGGGACAGGGGGAGAAGAGACCCAGTACTTC	CASSLGTGGEETQYF	TRBV5-1	TRBJ2-5	15	.	TRBD1
TGTGCCAGCAGCCAATATGGGGAAAGGCATGAAAAACTGTTTTTT	CASSQYGERHEKLFF	TRBV4-2	TRBJ1-4	15	.	.
TGTGCCAGCACGACTAGCGGGAGGGCCCTCGGCGGGGAGCTGTTTTTT	CASTTSGRALGGELFF	TRBV7-9	TRBJ2-2	16	.	TRBD2
TGTGCCAGCATGCCTAGCGGGTCGTCCTACGAGCAGTACTTC	CASMPSGSSYEQYF	TRBV6-5	TRBJ2-7	14	.	TRBD2
TGTGCCAGCAGTCATCAGGGTAACGAGCAGTACTTC	CASSHQGNEQYF	TRBV27	TRBJ2-7	12	.	.
TGTGCCAGCAGCACGAGGACCGGAACTGAAGCTTTCTTT	CASSTRTGTEAFF	TRBV7-8	TRBJ1-1	13	.	.
TGTGCCAGCTCACCACGGGTAAGGCAAGAGACCCAGTACTTC	CASSPRVRQETQYF	TRBV18	TRBJ2-5	14	few	.
TGTGCCAGCAGCTTAGATAATGAGCAGTTCTTC	CASSLDNEQFF	TRBV11-2	TRBJ2-1	11	.	.
TGCAGCGTGGCGCGGGACCAAGGCTACGAGCAGTACTTC	CSVARDQGYEQYF	TRBV29-1	TRBJ2-7	13	.	.
TGTGCCAGCAGCTTGGGTGGAGTCTCCTACGAGCAGTACTTC	CASSLGGVSYEQYF	TRBV7-9	TRBJ2-7	14	.	.
TGTGCCAGCAGATCTAAACAGGGAAGCTCTGGAAACACCATATATTTT	CASRSKQGSSGNTIYF	TRBV28	TRBJ1-3	16	.	.
TGTGCCAGCAGTGAGGTAGGGGGAAAGTACACTGAAGCTTTCTTT	CASSEVGGKYTEAFF	TRBV25-1	TRBJ1-1	15	.	.
TGTGCCAGCAGCGTAGCTATTGGGCGGGAGGTGGAGACAGATACGCAGTATTTT	CASSVAIGREVETDTQYF	TRBV9	TRBJ2-3	18	few	TRBD2
TGTGCCACCAGCAGAGATAGGGGACAGGGGGCGACGGCTTTCTTT	CATSRDRGQGATAFF	TRBV15	TRBJ1-1	15	.	TRBD1
TGCAGCGTTGCCCGGAGGGCGACGGAGACCCAGTACTTC	CSVARRATETQYF	TRBV29-1	TRBJ2-5	13	.	.
TGCGCCAGCAGCCAAGGCAGGGGAGGCGAGCAGTTCTTC	CASSQGRGGEQFF	TRBV4-1	TRBJ2-1	13	.	.
TGCAGCGTTGACCAGGGGGCAGGGTCCTACGAGCAGTACTTC	CSVDQGAGSYEQYF	TRBV29-1	TRBJ2-7	14	.	TRBD1
TGTGCCAGCAGCCCGGCGGGGGCCCTCCCGAGGGAAAAACTGTTTTTT	CASSPAGALPREKLFF	TRBV7-9	TRBJ1-4	16	.	.
TGTGCCAGCAGCTCTCGACCGGGGGGGTTACAAGAGACCCAGTACTTC	CASSSRPGGLQETQYF	TRBV11-2	TRBJ2-5	16	.	TRBD2
TGCGCCAGCAGCTTGGTGGAAGGGGGGGCAGATACGCAGTATTTT	CASSLVEGGADTQYF	TRBV5-1	TRBJ2-3	15	.	.
TGTGCCAGCAGTTTATGGTTCCGTTTTGGGGCCAACGTCCTGACTTTC	CASSLWFRFGANVLTF	TRBV27	TRBJ2-6	16	.	.
TGTGCCAGCAGCTTTGGGGGACAAGAGACCCAGTACTTC	CASSFGGQETQYF	TRBV7-8	TRBJ2-5	13	.	.
TGTGCCAGCAGCGTAGGGGTAGAGAGGGCTGAAGCTTTCTTT	CASSVGVERAEAFF	TRBV9	TRBJ1-1	14	many	.
TGTGCCAGTAGTATCAGGGGAAGCGAGGAGCAGTACTTC	CASSIRGSEEQYF	TRBV19	TRBJ2-7	13	.	.